The clone carrying this T cell receptor (beta chain) was observed a few times. Germline V gene sequence: CDR1 MNHNS, CDR2 SASEGT. The CDR3 contains 15 residues. The V segment lost 0 bases and the J segment 3 bases; nucleotides outside the gene matches: 4. These data belong to a study of blood T cell repertoires in COVID-19. TCRdb keeps only in-frame clones here, not all; method: immunoSEQ multiplex PCR. The sample lists about 190,000 clones; around 85% were seen once. The J gene is TRBJ2-7, the V gene TRBV6-1, with 8 positions matching TRBD1. The sample was peripheral blood. This sequence originates from a man under 40 with acute or convalescent COVID-19. As DNA, the CDR3 is TGTGCCAGCAGTGAAGCCTGGACAGGGCTCTACGAGCAGTACTTC. Amino acid sequence: CASSEAWTGLYEQYF.